These T cell receptor beta chains were read from a single sample in a study of blood T cell repertoires in COVID-19. Repertoires were generated with immunoSEQ multiplex PCR, while TCRdb's copy carries only in-frame clones and drops some. Here the sample spans under 350,000 clones, 65% to 90% being singletons. The sequencing input was peripheral blood. The receptor set was obtained from a human donor in a cohort sampled during active COVID-19. Each CDR3 is given with its conserved first and last residue. Fields, in order: J gene, D gene, V gene, clone size, CDR3 DNA, CDR3 protein. A D gene is named only where the DNA matches it firmly. Size is stated for part of the rows, as once, few or many counts, or as a class when the clone is expanded.

TRBJ2-1 | - | TRBV18 | once | TGTGCCAGCTCACCAAACCCCATAACAGGGTTTTCCTACAATGAGCAGTTCTTC | CASSPNPITGFSYNEQFF
TRBJ2-2 | - | TRBV12-3/TRBV12-4 | - | TGTGCCAGCAGCCGCACCGGGGAGCTGTTTTTT | CASSRTGELFF
TRBJ1-6 | - | TRBV6-5 | - | TGTGCCAGCAGTTACTCAACGGAGTATAATTCACCCCTCCACTTT | CASSYSTEYNSPLHF
TRBJ2-3 | - | TRBV15 | - | TGTGCCACCAGCAGAGGCCGAACAGGTTCCTACACAGATACGCAGTATTTT | CATSRGRTGSYTDTQYF
TRBJ2-7 | TRBD1 | TRBV7-9 | - | TGTGCCAGCGAGGGGACAGGGACCTACGAGCAGTACTTC | CASEGTGTYEQYF
TRBJ2-2 | TRBD2 | TRBV30 | once | TGTGCCCAGAGAGGACTAGCGGTGAACACCGGGGAGCTGTTTTTT | CAQRGLAVNTGELFF
TRBJ2-1 | TRBD1 | TRBV4-3 | - | TGCGCCAGCAGCCAAAAAGGGGGCAGGGGTAATGAGCAGTTCTTC | CASSQKGGRGNEQFF
TRBJ1-1 | TRBD1 | TRBV5-8 | - | TGTGCCAGCAGCTTGGCAGGGGGGAACACTGAAGCTTTCTTT | CASSLAGGNTEAFF
TRBJ1-2 | TRBD1 | TRBV7-9 | - | TGTGCCAGCAGCTCATCCTTAAGGGGGCGAGGGGGCAACTATGGCTACACCTTC | CASSSSLRGRGGNYGYTF
TRBJ1-5 | - | TRBV7-2 | - | TGTGCCAGCAGCCCAAAACTGGCAGGCGGGCAGCCCCAGCATTTT | CASSPKLAGGQPQHF
TRBJ2-1 | - | TRBV18 | - | TGTGCCAGCTCACCAACAGGGAGTTTGGGCAATGAGCAGTTCTTC | CASSPTGSLGNEQFF
TRBJ2-7 | TRBD2 | TRBV20-1 | - | TGCAGTGCTAGTTCGGGACTAAGCTACGAGCAGTACTTC | CSASSGLSYEQYF
TRBJ2-5 | TRBD2 | TRBV2 | - | TGTGCCAGCAGAAGGGACTATCAAGAGACCCAGTACTTC | CASRRDYQETQYF
TRBJ2-3 | TRBD2 | TRBV14 | - | TGTGCCAGCAGCCCTATAAGGGAGGGGCCCAGAGATACGCAGTATTTT | CASSPIREGPRDTQYF
TRBJ2-3 | TRBD2 | TRBV2 | - | TGTGCCAGCAGGCGGGAGGGCCTATCTTTCACAGATACGCAGTATTTT | CASRREGLSFTDTQYF
TRBJ1-2 | - | TRBV12-3/TRBV12-4 | - | TGTGCCAGCAGCCGACTCCCTAACTATGGCTACACCTTC | CASSRLPNYGYTF
TRBJ1-2 | TRBD1 | TRBV5-4 | - | TGTGCCAGCAGCGCAGGACAGGGAGGCGACTATGGCTACACCTTC | CASSAGQGGDYGYTF
TRBJ2-1 | - | TRBV19 | - | TGTGCCAGTCGACTGCTCGAGGGCAATGAGCAGTTCTTC | CASRLLEGNEQFF
TRBJ1-5 | - | TRBV18 | - | TGTGCCAGCTCGTTTATGCAGGCCAACAATCAGCCCCAGCATTTT | CASSFMQANNQPQHF
TRBJ2-1 | TRBD2 | TRBV24-1 | - | TGTGCCACCTCAGGACGGAGGACTAGCGGGAACAATGAGCAGTTCTTC | CATSGRRTSGNNEQFF
TRBJ2-7 | - | TRBV12-3/TRBV12-4 | - | TGTGCCAGCAGTTCTAGCGCTCACTACGAGCAGTACTTC | CASSSSAHYEQYF
TRBJ2-7 | TRBD2 | TRBV7-2 | - | TGTGCCAGCAGCTTATCCCGAGCGGGGAGGAACTCCTACGAGCAGTACTTC | CASSLSRAGRNSYEQYF
TRBJ2-5 | TRBD2 | TRBV7-2 | - | TGTGCCAGCAGTTCCACAGCGGGACAAGAGACCCAGTACTTC | CASSSTAGQETQYF
TRBJ2-2 | - | TRBV3-1/TRBV3-2 | - | TGTGCCAGCAGCCCTGGACTTATATTGACCGGGGAGCTGTTTTTT | CASSPGLILTGELFF
TRBJ2-5 | TRBD2 | TRBV25-1 | - | TGTGCCAGCGGACTCGGGGGGGCCGGGGAGACCCAGTACTTC | CASGLGGAGETQYF
TRBJ2-3 | TRBD1 | TRBV5-1 | - | TGCGCCAGCAGCTTGGCTTCCCCGGGACAGAGCACAGATACGCAGTATTTT | CASSLASPGQSTDTQYF
TRBJ2-5 | TRBD2 | TRBV5-4 | - | TGTGCCAGCAGTTTTGCGGGAGGACCTCAAGAGACCCAGTACTTC | CASSFAGGPQETQYF
TRBJ2-7 | TRBD2 | TRBV3-1/TRBV3-2 | few | TGTGCCAGCAGTCGTTCTAGCGGGAGATACGAGCAGTACTTC | CASSRSSGRYEQYF
TRBJ2-7 | TRBD2 | TRBV7-8 | once | TGTGCCAGCAGCTTAGGGCTAGCGGGGGGCGGCTACGAGCAGTACTTC | CASSLGLAGGGYEQYF
TRBJ2-7 | - | TRBV7-6 | - | TGTGCCAGCAGCTTTCGGTCAGGGGAATACGAGCAGTACTTC | CASSFRSGEYEQYF
TRBJ2-7 | TRBD2 | TRBV12-3/TRBV12-4 | - | TGTGCCAGCAGTTTGGGACTAACCTACGAGCAGTACTTC | CASSLGLTYEQYF
TRBJ1-1 | - | TRBV7-9 | once | TGTGCCAGCAGCTTAGCGGCAGGGGTGAACACTGAAGCTTTCTTT | CASSLAAGVNTEAFF
TRBJ2-5 | TRBD2 | TRBV4-1 | - | TGCGCCAGCAGCCAAGTAAGCGGGAGCGCCCAAGAGACCCAGTACTTC | CASSQVSGSAQETQYF
TRBJ2-2 | - | TRBV6-4 | - | TGTGCCAGCGGATCAGAGGCCGGGGAGCTGTTTTTT | CASGSEAGELFF
TRBJ1-6 | - | TRBV6-5 | once | TGTGCCAGCAGTTACTACAAGAATTCACCCCTCCACTTT | CASSYYKNSPLHF
TRBJ2-3 | - | TRBV10-1 | - | TGCGCCAGCAGTGAGTTACGGGCAGATACGCAGTATTTT | CASSELRADTQYF
TRBJ2-1 | TRBD1 | TRBV7-2 | - | TGTGCCAGCAGCTTTGTCGGGACAGCATCCTACAATGAGCAGTTCTTC | CASSFVGTASYNEQFF
TRBJ1-2 | - | TRBV5-4 | - | TGTGCCAGCAGCTTGAGAAGCGTGAATGCGGGTGGCTACACCTTC | CASSLRSVNAGGYTF
TRBJ1-3 | TRBD1 | TRBV24-1 | - | TGTGCCACCAGTGGAGGGGGCACTGGAAACACCATATATTTT | CATSGGGTGNTIYF
TRBJ2-7 | - | TRBV9 | - | TGTGCCAGCAGCGTAGATCTAAGCGGCGAGCAGTACTTC | CASSVDLSGEQYF
TRBJ2-6 | TRBD1 | TRBV13 | once | TGTGCCAGCAGCCCGGCCCGGGGACAGGGTGACTATACTGGGGCCAACGTCCTGACTTTC | CASSPARGQGDYTGANVLTF
TRBJ2-5 | - | TRBV18 | - | TGTGCCAGCTCACGCCGAGGGGGCCAAGAGACCCAGTACTTC | CASSRRGGQETQYF
TRBJ1-2 | - | TRBV19 | - | TGTGCCAGTAGTAATCGACAGGTCCCAAGCCCTAACTATGGCTACACCTTC | CASSNRQVPSPNYGYTF
TRBJ2-5 | TRBD1 | TRBV6-2/TRBV6-3 | - | TGTGCCAGCAGTGACACAGGGGAAGAGACCCAGTACTTC | CASSDTGEETQYF
TRBJ2-1 | TRBD2 | TRBV3-1/TRBV3-2 | - | TGTGCCAGCAGCGGGGGGGGCTACAATGAGCAGTTCTTC | CASSGGGYNEQFF
TRBJ2-5 | - | TRBV6-5 | - | TGTGCCAGCAGCGGAACAGGGCAAGAGACCCAGTACTTC | CASSGTGQETQYF
TRBJ2-2 | - | TRBV28 | - | TGTGCCAGTATAAGCGACACCGGGGAGCTGTTTTTT | CASISDTGELFF
TRBJ1-2 | TRBD1 | TRBV7-8 | few | TGTGCCAGCAGCTTAGTTGACAGGGGTAATGGCTACACCTTC | CASSLVDRGNGYTF
TRBJ1-3 | - | TRBV27 | - | TGTGCCAGCGCTAATACAGGGCCCTTCTCTGGAAACACCATATATTTT | CASANTGPFSGNTIYF
TRBJ1-5 | - | TRBV5-1 | few | TGCGCCAGCAGCTTGGGCGGGGCAAGCAATCAGCCCCAGCATTTT | CASSLGGASNQPQHF
TRBJ1-1 | - | TRBV4-1 | - | TGCGCCAGCAGCCAGACAGCATTTATGAACACTGAAGCTTTCTTT | CASSQTAFMNTEAFF
TRBJ2-5 | - | TRBV7-2 | - | TGTGCCAGCAGCTTAAGTCCGGTCCCATCAGAGACCCAGTACTTC | CASSLSPVPSETQYF
TRBJ2-1 | TRBD2 | TRBV19 | - | TGTGCCAGTAGTATGCCGGGACTAGCGTATGAGCAGTTCTTC | CASSMPGLAYEQFF
TRBJ2-1 | TRBD2 | TRBV4-2 | - | TGTGCCAGCAGCGAAAGGGAGACTAGCGGAAACAATGAGCAGTTCTTC | CASSERETSGNNEQFF
TRBJ1-2 | - | TRBV19 | - | TGTGCCAGTAGTAGGCAGGGCTATGGCTACACCTTC | CASSRQGYGYTF